This T cell receptor beta chain was identified in a study of cytomegalovirus exposure and HLA in healthy donors. In the study overall: For the approximately 360 genotyped donors, roughly 81% fell within the Caucasian-associated ancestry cluster. Study-wide findings and caveats: The investigators catalogued some 150 TCR beta chains as cytomegalovirus-associated. What TCR beta sequences reportedly achieved was accurate prediction of HLA-A and HLA-B alleles in most subjects. When a later analysis was performed, an Asian-associated ancestry cluster reportedly had fewer N-insertions than the roughly 640-donor mean.

This clone was counted a few times. What it recognizes is unknown. With 8 bases removed from V and 5 bases from J, the gap between germline ends came to 6 bases. Germline-derived CDR1 and CDR2 are MNHNS and SASEGT. This CDR3 comprises 11 residues. Researchers ran the PCR with 60 Vbeta and 13 Jbeta primers. Only in-frame clones appear in the TCRdb table, and some are missing; sequencing was by immunoSEQ multiplex PCR. Among fewer than 130,000 clones listed, about three quarters were seen once. This TCR derives from a woman aged 55-70 years in good health and CMV-seropositive. The gene calls are TRBV6-1 and TRBJ2-2; D gene uncertain. Material for sequencing was PBMCs. The CDR3 spells CASGTTGELFF. The CDR3 nucleotides are TGTGCCAGCGGTACAACCGGGGAGCTGTTTTTT.